One and the same sample provided the 19 T cell receptor beta chains below, sequenced in a study of T cells in Graves' hyperthyroidism and ophthalmopathy. Using RNA transcripts as the source, TCR beta CDR3 regions were amplified. The HTBI primer set drove a first-round RT-PCR of the TCR CDR3. TCRdb re-derived calls from the multiplex PCR reads in MiXCR, one entry per CDR3 protein. Among almost 500,000 distinct CDR3 sequences listed, about 20% were seen once. The source material was blood. The origin of the receptors is a woman in her seventies with Graves' ophthalmopathy.

The gene calls are TRBV24-1 and TRBJ2-1, with D uncertain. V was shortened by 3 bases and J by 5 bases, with 16 bases between the two germline ends. CDR1 is KGHDR, CDR2 SFDVKD, per germline. This CDR3 is 16 amino acids long. As DNA, the CDR3 is TGTGCCACCAGTGATCCGAACCCGGTACTTCACAATGAGCAGTTCTTC. The encoded protein is CATSDPNPVLHNEQFF.

This clonotype has a handful of counts. The chain employs TRBV20-1 and TRBJ2-3; possibly TRBD2 for D (6 bases). This CDR3 has 14 residues. From germline, CDR1 is DFQATT and CDR2 SNEGSKA (reference sequence). V lost 2 bases and J 6 bases, leaving 15 bases between the germline ends. The CDR3 DNA sequence: TGCAGTGCTAGAAGTAGCGGCTGGGGGGATACGCAGTATTTT. Translating gives CSARSSGWGDTQYF.

This chain joins TRBV9 and TRBJ2-1; 8 positions match TRBD1. Germline assignment: CDR1 SGDLS and CDR2 YYNGEE. The CDR3 runs to 15 residues. The trim removed 2 bases at V and 4 bases at J, leaving 5 bases unmatched. DNA for the CDR3: TGTGCCAGCAGCGTCGGTCGACAGGGGTACAATGAGCAGTTCTTC. Protein product: CASSVGRQGYNEQFF. Filled out from reference TRBV9 and TRBJ2-1, the complete variable domain reads DSGVTQTPKHLITATGQRVTLRCSPRSGDLSVYWYQQSLDQGLQFLIQYYNGEERAKGNILERFSAQQFPDLHSELNLSSLELGDSALYFCASSVGRQGYNEQFFGPGTRLTVL.

This clonotype was seen ten or more times. The chain couples TRBV6-1 to TRBJ1-2; D unclear. The CDR3 is 13 amino acids. CDR1 MNHNS and CDR2 SASEGT come from the germline V gene. Trimming stripped 6 bases from V and 8 bases from J, with 16 bases between. The CDR3 sequence is CASSSGPVLGYTF. The CDR3 DNA sequence: TGTGCCAGCAGCTCAGGCCCCGTCCTGGGCTACACCTTC.

This clonotype was counted only a few times. CDR3 amino acids: CASSPGGVGNQPQHF. CDR3 bases: TGTGCCAGCAGTCCAGGGGGAGTGGGCAATCAGCCCCAGCATTTT. The gene calls are TRBV7-2 and TRBJ1-5; 7 nucleotides agree with TRBD1. V lost 6 bases and J lost 2; bases outside the gene matches: 7. The CDR3 is 15 amino acids. Germline-derived CDR1 and CDR2 are SGHTA and FQGNSA.

This clonotype was observed a handful of times. The V and J genes are TRBV3-1 and TRBJ2-5, with D hard to call. The CDR3 length is 13 residues. Looked up from germline, CDR1 is LGHDT and CDR2 is YNNKEL (reference sequence). V shed 3 bases and J shed 1 base, with 6 bases lying between them. CDR3 in DNA: TGTGCCAGCAGCCAGCAAGGCCAAGAGACCCAGTACTTC. This translates into CASSQQGQETQYF.

This clonotype has only one observation. Since a much larger clone is just one base distant, this may be a read error. A read error is likely, as this CDR3 ends without the conserved phenylalanine or tryptophan. The chain employs TRBV12-3 or TRBV12-4 and TRBJ2-5; TRBD2 matches at 11 bases. The CDR3 consists of 13 residues. The V gene end was trimmed by 7 bases and the J gene end by 6 bases; junction bases not matched to a gene: 4. As DNA, the CDR3 is TGTGCCAGCACCCTAGCGGGAGGAAAGACCCAGTACCTC. Residues: CASTLAGGKTQYL.

The rearrangement uses TRBV11-2 and TRBJ2-7; 10 bases fit TRBD1. The germline gives CDR1 SGHAT, CDR2 FQNNGV. Losses at the gene ends were 4 bases for V and 6 bases for J; bases not matched to a gene: 15. The CDR3 consists of 17 residues. Here the CDR3 DNA reads TGTGCCAGCAGCTCCGGGACAGGGGATTTGCGGTACGCCGAGCAGTACTTC. This encodes CASSSGTGDLRYAEQYF.

Remarks on this clonotype: A much more abundant neighbour one base away suggests this may be a read error. The chain joins TRBV12-3 or TRBV12-4 to TRBJ2-1; 11 bases are a match to TRBD2. V trimming: 4 bases; J trimming: 9 bases; junction bases outside the gene matches: 17. This CDR3 has 18 residues. CDR3 sequence reads: CASSSGAFLLAGESEQFF. The CDR3 DNA reads TGTGCCAGCAGTTCAGGGGCCTTCCTACTAGCGGGAGAGTCTGAGCAGTTCTTC.

The chain links TRBV20-1 to TRBJ2-7; D might be TRBD2 (5 bases). The CDR3 is 14 residues long. V lost 3 bases, J lost 0 bases, and 12 bases lay in between. Per the germline V gene, CDR1 is DFQATT and CDR2 is SNEGSKA (reference sequence). The CDR3 sequence: CSASGQRSSYEQYF. In DNA form, the CDR3 reads TGCAGTGCTAGTGGGCAGCGGAGCTCCTACGAGCAGTACTTC.

V gene TRBV5-1 combines with J gene TRBJ2-7, with 16 bases that match TRBD2. CDR3 size: 17 residues. Unmatched junction bases numbered 6, after V lost 4 bases and J lost 2 bases. CDR1 SGHRS and CDR2 YFSETQ come from the germline V gene. CDR3 DNA sequence: TGCGCCAGCAGCGAGGGACTAGCGGGAGGGCCCGCCTACGAGCAGTACTTC. It is translated as CASSEGLAGGPAYEQYF.

This clonotype occurred a few times. The chain uses TRBV10-3 and TRBJ2-5, with 12 nucleotides matching TRBD1. The V gene end was trimmed by 2 bases and the J gene end by 4 bases; junction bases not matched to a gene: 2. The CDR3 runs 15 residues. Germline CDR1 reads ENHRY; CDR2 reads SYGVKD. CDR3 amino acids: CAISEGTGGGETQYF. CDR3 sequence (DNA): TGTGCCATCAGTGAGGGGACAGGGGGCGGAGAGACCCAGTACTTC.

This clonotype was seen many times. This chain connects TRBV7-2 to TRBJ2-1; D ambiguous. CDR3 length equals 15 residues. The V end was cut by 0 bases, the J end by 2 bases, with 8 bases between. Germline-derived CDR1 and CDR2 are SGHTA and FQGNSA. For the CDR3, the DNA is TGTGCCAGCAGCTTAGCCGCTAGTCCCTACAATGAGCAGTTCTTC. As protein: CASSLAASPYNEQFF.

This clonotype has a handful of counts. The chain is built from TRBV15 and TRBJ2-7; D gene ambiguous. Trimming cost V 4 bases and J 3 bases, with 4 bases left between them. Germline assignment: CDR1 LNHNV and CDR2 YYDKDF (reference sequence). The CDR3 is made up of 11 amino acids. CDR3 in amino acids: CATSTHYEQYF. CDR3 nucleotide sequence: TGTGCCACCAGCACCCACTACGAGCAGTACTTC.

This clonotype appeared a few times. The CDR3: CASRSGSIYEQYF. The CDR3 DNA is TGTGCCAGCAGAAGCGGGAGTATCTACGAGCAGTACTTC. The J gene is TRBJ2-7, the V gene TRBV6-2 or TRBV6-3, with 8 positions matching TRBD2. The germline CDR1 and CDR2 sequences are MNHEY and SVGEGT. V trimming: 6 bases; J trimming: 3 bases; junction bases outside the gene matches: 4. CDR3 length: 13 amino acids.

The sample holds many counts of this clonotype. The chain couples TRBV2 to TRBJ2-1; a weak D match, TRBD1 (6 bases). This CDR3 spans 15 amino acids. V was cut by 3 bases and J by 6 bases, with 15 bases left in between. Germline CDR1 reads SNHLY; CDR2 reads FYNNEI. The CDR3: CASSDKQGFFNEQFF. CDR3 bases: TGTGCCAGCAGTGATAAACAGGGTTTCTTCAATGAGCAGTTCTTC. Full variable domain (rest looked up from reference TRBV2 and TRBJ2-1): EPEVTQTPSHQVTQMGQEVILRCVPISNHLYFYWYRQILGQKVEFLVSFYNNEISEKSEIFDDQFSVERPDGSNFTLKIRSTKLEDSAMYFCASSDKQGFFNEQFFGPGTRLTVL.

In regard to this clonotype: One base away lies a much larger clone, so this may be a sequencing read error. The chain recombines TRBV5-1 with TRBJ2-3; 8 bases match TRBD1. Germline CDR1 and CDR2: SGHRS and YFSETQ. The CDR3 has 14 amino acids. CDR3 sequence reads: CASKGQAGTDTRYF. The DNA for the CDR3 is TGCGCCAGCAAGGGACAGGCTGGCACAGATACGCGGTATTTT.

This clonotype was picked up a small number of times. This chain connects TRBV6-2 or TRBV6-3 to TRBJ1-3; the D gene is possibly TRBD1 (5 bases). The length of the CDR3 is 12 residues. Trimming removed 4 bases from V and 9 bases from J, with 10 bases in between. CDR1 MNHEY and CDR2 SVGEGT come from the germline V gene. The CDR3 spells CASSLGRGTIYF. In nucleotides, the CDR3 is TGTGCCAGCAGTTTGGGTAGGGGCACCATATATTTT.

V and J are TRBV19 and TRBJ1-1; the D gene is possibly TRBD1 (5 bases). V was cut by 5 bases and J by 0 bases, with 16 bases left in between. Germline V gene sequence: CDR1 LNHDA, CDR2 SQIVND (reference sequence). The CDR3 is 16 amino acids. The CDR3 loop is CASSPGEGIMNTEAFF. CDR3 nucleotides: TGTGCCAGTAGTCCTGGGGAGGGGATCATGAACACTGAAGCTTTCTTT.